The 14 T cell receptor beta chains listed next were all sequenced from one sample in a study of blood T cell repertoires in COVID-19. Data came from immunoSEQ multiplex PCR; TCRdb stores just in-frame clones and leaves some out. Among under 250,000 clones, roughly 86% were seen once, and the ten largest hold around 1.7%. Sequencing was carried out using peripheral blood. The receptor set was obtained from a woman aged 60-75 years who had recovered from COVID-19.

The chain links TRBV3-1 (or the pseudogene TRBV3-2) to TRBJ2-3, with 9 bases identical to TRBD1. CDR1 is LGHDT, CDR2 YNNKEL, per germline (reference sequence). The CDR3 extends over 15 amino acids. V dropped 0 bases and J dropped 6; count of bases not matched to a gene: 4. CDR3 sequence (DNA): TGTGCCAGCAGCCAAGAGTACAGGGGGCGGGATACGCAGTATTTT. It codes for CASSQEYRGRDTQYF.

The chain is built from TRBV6-5 and TRBJ2-1; D remains ambiguous. Trimming took off 0 bases at V and 9 bases at J, with 12 bases between the two ends. The CDR3 sequence is 14 residues long. CDR1 is MNHEY and CDR2 is SVGAGI in the germline V gene. The chain's CDR3 is CASSYSPGTFEQFF. In DNA form, the CDR3 reads TGTGCCAGCAGTTACTCCCCAGGCACTTTTGAGCAGTTCTTC.

The rearrangement joins TRBV5-1 to TRBJ1-2; TRBD1 agrees at 11 bases. CDR1 and CDR2 (germline): SGHRS, YFSETQ. With 4 bases clipped from V and 8 bases from J, the junction kept 7 bases outside the gene matches. This CDR3 has 14 residues. CDR3 sequence reads: CASSPGQGVEGYTF. The CDR3 DNA sequence: TGCGCCAGCAGCCCGGGACAGGGGGTAGAGGGCTACACCTTC. Full variable domain (rest looked up from reference TRBV5-1 and TRBJ1-2): KAGVTQTPRYLIKTRGQQVTLSCSPISGHRSVSWYQQTPGQGLQFLFEYFSETQRNKGNFPGRFSGRQFSNSRSEMNVSTLELGDSALYLCASSPGQGVEGYTFGSGTRLTVV.

This clone came up a few times. This chain links TRBV6-5 with TRBJ2-7, with 7 bases lining up with TRBD1. The CDR3 length is 15 residues. Germline lookup yields CDR1 MNHEY and CDR2 SVGAGI. V shed 6 bases, J shed 3 bases, and the junction held 11 bases outside the gene matches. Written as DNA, the CDR3 is TGTGCCAGCAGAAACCCATTCACAGGGGACTACGAGCAGTACTTC. It codes for CASRNPFTGDYEQYF.

The chain links TRBV6-5 to TRBJ2-3; D might be TRBD2 (5 bases). This CDR3 is built from 13 residues. CDR1 is MNHEY and CDR2 is SVGAGI in the germline V gene. V lost 6 bases to trimming and J lost 10 bases, with 17 bases between them. The CDR3 reads CASRQQSSTAQYF. Written as DNA, the CDR3 is TGTGCCAGCAGACAACAGTCTAGCACAGCGCAGTATTTT.

CDR3 bases: TGTGCCAGCAGTTTTCTACAGGGGGGTTACACCTTC. Its translation is CASSFLQGGYTF. The chain recombines TRBV6-5 with TRBJ1-2; TRBD1 agrees at 8 bases. With V trimmed by 4 bases and J by 11 bases, 6 bases remained unmatched. The CDR3 totals 12 residues. CDR1 and CDR2 (germline): MNHEY, SVGAGI.

The chain combines TRBV29-1 with TRBJ1-3; maybe TRBD1 (5 bases). Germline assignment: CDR1 SQVTM and CDR2 ANQGSEA. Trimming took off 6 bases at V and 4 bases at J, with 22 bases between the two ends. The length of the CDR3 is 16 residues. The CDR3 loop reads CSVALAGGTQGNTIYF. CDR3 sequence (DNA): TGCAGCGTCGCCTTGGCCGGGGGGACGCAAGGAAACACCATATATTTT.

The chain is built from TRBV29-1 and TRBJ2-5; D gene ambiguous. The V gene's germline CDR1 is SQVTM and CDR2 ANQGSEA. V was clipped by 1 base and J by 3 bases, with 9 bases between them. The CDR3 length is 13 residues. The CDR3 DNA reads TGCAGCGTTGAAGGCCACGGTAAAGAGACCCAGTACTTC. It translates to CSVEGHGKETQYF.

This clone was seen a single time. DNA of the CDR3: TGTGCCAGCAGTCGGGATTACGAGCAGTACTTC. This codes for CASSRDYEQYF. V and J are TRBV2 and TRBJ2-7, with D possibly matching TRBD2 (5 bases). V lost 5 bases, J lost 4 bases, and 6 bases lay in between. From germline, CDR1 is SNHLY and CDR2 FYNNEI. The CDR3 sequence is 11 residues long.

The chain links TRBV6-2 or TRBV6-3 to TRBJ1-2, with 10 bases matching TRBD1. Trimming cost V 6 bases and J 2 bases; bases outside gene matches: 21. Germline values: CDR1 MNHEY, CDR2 SVGEGT. There are 20 residues in the CDR3. In nucleotides, the CDR3 is TGTGCCAGCAGACCTCTTCCGGGACAGGGGAAGATTGGAGCGAACTATGGCTACACCTTC. This encodes CASRPLPGQGKIGANYGYTF.

This clone appeared once. The chain uses TRBV7-3 and TRBJ2-3, with 7 positions matching TRBD1. After removal of 5 bases from V and 2 bases from J, the junction contained 7 bases not matched to a gene. This CDR3 comprises 15 residues. Germline assignment: CDR1 SGHTA and CDR2 FQGTGA. This chain's CDR3 is CASSIGTADTDTQYF. The DNA for the CDR3 is TGTGCCAGCAGCATCGGGACAGCAGACACAGATACGCAGTATTTT.

The chain carries TRBV7-9 and TRBJ1-2, with 9 bases lining up with TRBD1. The length of the CDR3 is 15 residues. Germline CDR1 SEHNR, CDR2 FQNEAQ (reference sequence). J lost 3 bases, V lost 5 bases, and 7 bases had no gene match. CDR3 DNA sequence: TGTGCCAGCAGCCCGCGGGACAGGGTGGACTATGGCTACACCTTC. Residues: CASSPRDRVDYGYTF.

The chain carries TRBV6-2 or TRBV6-3 and TRBJ2-3; the match to TRBD1 covers 7 bases. Germline V gene lookup returns CDR1 MNHEY and CDR2 SVGEGT. This CDR3 is 15 amino acids long. V lost 5 bases to trimming and J lost 3 bases; unmatched junction nucleotides: 8. The CDR3 protein is CASSRRQGRTDTQYF. Written as DNA, the CDR3 is TGTGCCAGCAGTCGACGACAGGGACGGACAGATACGCAGTATTTT.

The J gene is TRBJ1-6, the V gene TRBV11-2; D is uncertain. Trimming pared 5 bases from V and 8 bases from J, leaving 19 bases between. The germline V gene has CDR1 SGHAT and CDR2 FQNNGV. The CDR3 covers 16 residues. In nucleotides, the CDR3 is TGTGCCAGCAGCCTCGACAACCTCGACAACCATTCACCCCTCCACTTT. Translation gives CASSLDNLDNHSPLHF.